A single sample is the source of the 20 T cell receptor beta chains below, sequenced in a study of blood T cells in healthy people across ages. Next came a second PCR, run for about 6 to 12 cycles, which used a sample-barcoded 5' primer along with a J-beta primer mix. MiXCR, run by TCRdb on the 5' RACE reads, gives a single entry per CDR3 protein. The table records 1.5 million to 2 million distinct CDR3 sequences, less than 50% of them present only once. Sequencing used blood. The origin of the receptors is a woman aged 40 to 55 in good health.

This sequence joins TRBV9 and TRBJ2-1; 10 bases line up with TRBD2. This CDR3 contains 16 residues. V was clipped by 3 bases and J by 1 base; unmatched bases: 4. The germline V gene has CDR1 SGDLS and CDR2 YYNGEE. The CDR3 here is CASSATSGLSYNEQFF. The CDR3, as DNA: TGTGCCAGCAGCGCGACTAGCGGGTTGTCCTACAATGAGCAGTTCTTC.

The chain couples TRBV27 to TRBJ2-5; 8 positions agree with TRBD2. The closer fit of TRBJ2-1 to the DNA end suggests the J call may be wrong. The CDR3 consists of 18 residues. Germline lookup yields CDR1 MNHEY and CDR2 SMNVEV (reference sequence). The CDR3 protein is CASSLSKAGGQYQETQFF. CDR3 DNA sequence: TGTGCCAGCAGTTTATCGAAGGCGGGAGGACAGTACCAAGAGACCCAGTTCTTC.

The gene calls are TRBV5-1 and TRBJ1-2; 10 bases line up with TRBD1. V gave up 0 bases and J gave up 8 bases; unmatched junction bases: 7. This CDR3 comprises 15 residues. Looked up from germline, CDR1 is SGHRS and CDR2 is YFSETQ. For the CDR3, the DNA is TGCGCCAGCAGCTTGGCAGGCGGGACAGGGGACGGCTACACCTTC. This sequence encodes CASSLAGGTGDGYTF.

This chain connects TRBV6-1 to TRBJ2-5; a weak D match, TRBD2 (5 bases). The V gene's germline CDR1 is MNHNS and CDR2 SASEGT. Trimming removed 8 bases from V and 0 bases from J, with 19 bases in between. CDR3 length: 16 residues. CDR3 in DNA: TGTGCCAGCCTCTCCGACTACCTATTGTACCAAGAGACCCAGTACTTC. Its protein product is CASLSDYLLYQETQYF.

V usage is TRBV6-2 or TRBV6-3 and J usage is TRBJ2-3; TRBD2 agrees at 11 bases. The trim removed 2 bases at V and 3 bases at J, leaving 4 bases unmatched. The CDR3 runs 16 residues. Per germline, CDR1 MNHEY and CDR2 SVGEGT. CDR3 amino acids: CASSYVVAGGTDTQYF. The CDR3, as DNA: TGTGCCAGCAGTTACGTGGTAGCGGGGGGGACAGATACGCAGTATTTT.

The rearrangement joins TRBV20-1 to TRBJ2-5, with 9 nucleotides matching TRBD2. This CDR3 is built from 14 residues. Germline CDR1 reads DFQATT; CDR2 reads SNEGSKA (reference sequence). V trimming: 5 bases; J trimming: 10 bases; junction bases outside the gene matches: 14. CDR3 sequence reads: CSAASRLAGTGQYF. The DNA of the CDR3 is TGCAGTGCTGCAAGCCGCCTAGCGGGAACGGGCCAGTACTTC.

This sequence joins TRBV3-1 and TRBJ2-5; 8 positions agree with TRBD2. The germline CDR1 and CDR2 sequences are LGHDT and YNNKEL (reference sequence). CDR3 length: 16 residues. Trimming at V came to 4 bases and at J to 4 bases, leaving 11 bases not matched to a gene. CDR3 in amino acids: CASSLSGGGYGETQYF. The CDR3 bases are TGTGCCAGCAGCCTATCCGGCGGGGGGTATGGAGAGACCCAGTACTTC.

This clonotype showed up just a few times. This chain uses TRBV5-1 with TRBJ1-1, with TRBD1 as a possible D gene (6 bases). In germline, CDR1 is SGHRS, CDR2 YFSETQ. Trimming took 5 bases from V and 4 from J, leaving 15 bases between them. The CDR3 has 14 amino acids. CDR3 protein: CASRLQGGGTEAFF. The CDR3 region has the DNA TGCGCCAGCAGACTACAGGGAGGGGGCACTGAAGCTTTCTTT.

A few counts support this clonotype. CDR3 residues: CATSTGSRRQKETQYF. CDR3 nucleotides: TGTGCCACCAGCACAGGCAGCCGACGACAGAAAGAGACCCAGTACTTC. The rearrangement joins TRBV15 to TRBJ2-5, with D possibly TRBD1 on 5 matching bases. V was cut by 4 bases and J by 3 bases, with 18 bases left in between. The CDR3 length is 16 residues. The V gene's germline CDR1 is LNHNV and CDR2 YYDKDF (reference sequence).

This clonotype turned up a few times. The genes are TRBV12-3 or TRBV12-4 and TRBJ2-7; 10 bases align to TRBD1. V lost 6 bases and J lost 4; bases outside the gene matches: 9. There are 15 residues in the CDR3. CDR3 coding DNA: TGTGCCAGCAGAACCCCGGGACAGGGGTTGTACGAGCAGTACTTC. Amino acids: CASRTPGQGLYEQYF.

This clonotype has more than one count but fewer than ten. This chain connects TRBV7-9 to TRBJ2-6; D gene uncertain. Between the trimmed V and J ends, which lost 3 bases and 0 bases, there was a span of 6 bases. Germline V CDR1 and CDR2: SEHNR, FQNEAQ (reference sequence). CDR3 length: 15 residues. The CDR3 loop reads CASSFFRSGANVLTF. The DNA for the CDR3 is TGTGCCAGCAGCTTCTTCCGCTCTGGGGCCAACGTCCTGACTTTC.

Concerning this clonotype: The junction does not match germline at one end; this may be a read error. V and J are TRBV24-1 and TRBJ2-1; D call uncertain. The germline V gene has CDR1 KGHDR and CDR2 SFDVKD. The CDR3 sequence is 13 residues long. The CDR3 nucleotides are TGTGCCTCCAGTGACCCTAAAAACAATGAGCAGTTCTTC. Encoded protein: CASSDPKNNEQFF.

The chain uses TRBV6-6 and TRBJ1-5; no definite D call. V dropped 6 bases and J dropped 1 base, with 13 bases sitting between them. Germline CDR1 MNHNY, CDR2 SVGAGI (reference sequence). CDR3 length: 15 residues. In nucleotides, the CDR3 is TGTGCCAGCAGGCGGCGGGGAGAAAGCAATCAGCCCCAGCATTTT. Translating it yields CASRRRGESNQPQHF.

The chain uses TRBV20-1 and TRBJ1-5; no definite D call. CDR3 length equals 15 residues. V lost 4 bases and J 2 bases, leaving 15 bases between the germline ends. CDR1 and CDR2 (germline): DFQATT, SNEGSKA (reference sequence). This CDR3 is CSATVRGGGNQPQHF. In DNA form, the CDR3 reads TGCAGTGCTACAGTCCGGGGTGGGGGCAATCAGCCCCAGCATTTT.

In this sample, this clonotype turned up many times. The CDR3 bases are TGTGCCAGCAGCCTCCCAGGGGCCCCAACTAATGAAAAACTGTTTTTT. Translating gives CASSLPGAPTNEKLFF. The chain couples TRBV12-3 or TRBV12-4 to TRBJ1-4, with a tentative D call TRBD1 (6 bases). This CDR3 spans 16 amino acids. V was pared by 6 bases and J by 0 bases, with 14 bases between.

This chain connects TRBV20-1 to TRBJ2-3; 9 bases map to TRBD2. J gave up 3 bases and V 5 bases, and 12 bases lay outside the gene matches. The CDR3 loop spans 16 amino acids. Germline V CDR1 and CDR2: DFQATT, SNEGSKA (reference sequence). The CDR3 DNA reads TGCAGTGCTGGGGGAATTAGCGGGGGAACGACAGATACGCAGTATTTT. It specifies CSAGGISGGTTDTQYF.

The gene calls are TRBV29-1 and TRBJ2-2; 11 nucleotides align to TRBD1. This CDR3 is 14 amino acids long. Germline lookup yields CDR1 SQVTM and CDR2 ANQGSEA. V dropped 7 bases and J dropped 2; count of bases not matched to a gene: 3. The CDR3 nucleotides read TGCAGCGGGGGACAGGGGGGCAACACCGGGGAGCTGTTTTTT. Its protein is CSGGQGGNTGELFF.

This rearrangement joins TRBV2 to TRBJ2-5; D possibly corresponds to TRBD1 (5 bases). V lost 1 base and J lost 4, with 7 bases in between. This CDR3 is 13 amino acids long. Germline V gives CDR1 SNHLY, CDR2 FYNNEI. The CDR3, as DNA: TGTGCCAGCAGTGAAGTTGGGGCAGAGACCCAGTACTTC. This translates into CASSEVGAETQYF.

The chain combines TRBV7-2 with TRBJ2-3, with D perhaps assigned TRBD1 or TRBD2 (5 bases each). The ends were cut back, 2 bases at V and 2 bases at J, with 17 bases in the middle. This CDR3 spans 17 amino acids. Per germline, CDR1 SGHTA and CDR2 FQGNSA. The CDR3 DNA sequence: TGTGCCAGCAGCTTATTCGGGGTCGGGGCGATCACAGATACGCAGTATTTT. Protein: CASSLFGVGAITDTQYF.

This clonotype was observed a single time. The CDR3 region has the DNA TGTGCCAGCAGCTCGCAAATGGTAAATGAGCAGTACTTC. This translates into CASSSQMVNEQYF. The chain is built from TRBV7-2 and TRBJ2-7; D ambiguous. This CDR3 spans 13 amino acids. Germline V gene sequence: CDR1 SGHTA, CDR2 FQGNSA. Trimming cost V 4 bases and J 7 bases, with 14 bases left between them.